The clone carrying this T cell receptor beta chain was found a few times. With 4 bases removed from V and 7 bases from J, the gap between germline ends came to 17 bases. The CDR3 runs 14 residues. Per the germline V gene, CDR1 is SGHTA and CDR2 is FQGNSA. The participants were between about 18 and 90 years old and came from under 25 US areas. This entry is derived from a study of blood T cell repertoires in COVID-19. In the original processing: From reference gene primer amplification, estimates of nucleated cell counts were derived. This table comes from immunoSEQ multiplex PCR, and its TCRdb copy is limited to in-frame clones, with some not included. V and J calls and clone size are those listed in that table; D and trimming were worked out from the DNA. The table lists over 150,000 clones, less than 80% of them singletons, with about 20% in the top ten.

The receptor comes from a woman in her 70s in a cohort exposed to, infected with or recovered from COVID-19 (not recorded which). V usage is TRBV7-2 and J usage is TRBJ2-7, with D possibly being TRBD1 (6 bases). The sequenced sample consisted of PBMCs or T cells enriched from blood (not recorded which). Here the CDR3 reads CASSSAMGAGEQYF. DNA for the CDR3: TGTGCCAGCAGCTCGGCAATGGGGGCCGGTGAGCAGTACTTC.